This record covers a single TCR beta chain. What it binds is unknown. Germline CDR1 is SNHLY and CDR2 is FYNNEI. This CDR3 has 14 amino acids. The V segment lost 7 bases and the J segment 7 bases; nucleotides outside the gene matches: 8. TCRdb keeps only in-frame clones here, not all; method: immunoSEQ multiplex PCR. The data hold 150,000 to 160,000 clones, with around 85% observed a single time. The entry originates in a study of T cell responses to AZD1222 COVID-19 vaccine. Study results and caveats: White British people made up most donors, females outnumbered males, and clonal diversity was possibly underestimated. Repertoires were obtained only post-peak T cell response. Only a handful of people who got AZD1222 tested seropositive at baseline.

Sequencing used peripheral blood, obtained after recovery from COVID-19. The clonotype comes from an adult who had recovered from COVID-19. V gene TRBV2 combines with J gene TRBJ1-5; 9 bases agree with TRBD1. The CDR3 sequence is CASTGTGSDQPQHF. For the CDR3, the DNA is TGTGCCAGCACCGGGACAGGGTCCGACCAGCCCCAGCATTTT.